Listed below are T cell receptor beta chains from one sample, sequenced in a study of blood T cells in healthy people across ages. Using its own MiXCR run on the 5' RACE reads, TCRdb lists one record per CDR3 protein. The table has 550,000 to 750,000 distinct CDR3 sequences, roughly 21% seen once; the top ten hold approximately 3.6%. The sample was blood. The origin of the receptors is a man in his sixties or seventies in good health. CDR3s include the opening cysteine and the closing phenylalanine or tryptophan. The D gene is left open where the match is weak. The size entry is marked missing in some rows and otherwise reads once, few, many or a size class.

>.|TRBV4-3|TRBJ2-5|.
CASSQEGRVQTQYF
TGCGCCAGCAGCCAAGAGGGTAGGGTTCAGACCCAGTACTTC
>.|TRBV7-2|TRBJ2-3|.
CASSPISTGTDTQYF
TGTGCCAGCAGCCCGATATCAACCGGAACAGATACGCAGTATTTT
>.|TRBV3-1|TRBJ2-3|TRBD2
CASSQSQLAGLPDTQYF
TGTGCCAGCAGCCAAAGCCAACTAGCGGGACTACCAGATACGCAGTATTTT
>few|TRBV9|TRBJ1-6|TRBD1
CASSVGDRGYSPLHF
TGTGCCAGCAGCGTAGGCGACAGGGGTTATTCACCCCTCCACTTT
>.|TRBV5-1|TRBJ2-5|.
CASSFRTEETQYF
TGCGCCAGCAGCTTCCGGACAGAAGAGACCCAGTACTTC
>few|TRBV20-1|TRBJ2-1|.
CSARQYNEQFF
TGCAGTGCTAGACAGTACAATGAGCAGTTCTTC
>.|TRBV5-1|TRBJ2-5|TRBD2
CASSQSGIQETQYF
TGCGCCAGCAGCCAAAGCGGGATCCAAGAGACCCAGTACTTC
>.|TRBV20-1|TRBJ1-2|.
CSAHDQNYGYTF
TGCAGTGCTCATGACCAAAATTATGGCTACACCTTC
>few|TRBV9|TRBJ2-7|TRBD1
CASSVGPGGIDEQYF
TGTGCCAGCAGCGTAGGTCCAGGGGGCATCGACGAGCAGTACTTC
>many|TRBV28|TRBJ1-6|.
CASSRTLPSYNSPLHF
TGTGCCAGCAGCAGGACTCTCCCCTCCTATAATTCACCCCTCCACTTT
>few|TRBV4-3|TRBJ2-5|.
CASSQDSRGQETQYF
TGCGCCAGCAGCCAAGATTCCCGGGGGCAAGAGACCCAGTACTTC
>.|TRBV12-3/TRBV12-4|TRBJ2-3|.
CASRRGRGNADAQYF
TGTGCCAGCAGAAGGGGGAGAGGGAACGCAGATGCGCAGTATTTT
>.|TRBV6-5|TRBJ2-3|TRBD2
CASSYGLALSTDTQYF
TGTGCCAGCAGTTATGGACTAGCGCTTAGCACAGATACGCAGTATTTT
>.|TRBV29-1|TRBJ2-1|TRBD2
CSVTGTTTYNEQFF
TGCAGCGTCACCGGGACTACCACCTACAATGAGCAGTTCTTC
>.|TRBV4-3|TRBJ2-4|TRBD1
CASSQDGQGAFGIQYF
TGCGCCAGCAGCCAAGATGGGCAGGGGGCGTTCGGCATTCAGTACTTC
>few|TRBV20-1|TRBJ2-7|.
CSAGEDPIYEQYF
TGCAGTGCCGGGGAGGACCCTATATACGAGCAGTACTTC
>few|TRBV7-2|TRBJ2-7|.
CASSQASLYEQYF
TGTGCCAGCAGCCAGGCGTCACTCTACGAGCAGTACTTC
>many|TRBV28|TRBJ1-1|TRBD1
CASRSGGTEAFF
TGTGCCAGCAGGTCAGGGGGGACTGAAGCTTTCTTT
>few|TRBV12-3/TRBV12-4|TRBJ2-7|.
CASSSLDLEQYF
TGTGCCAGCAGCAGTCTGGACCTCGAGCAGTACTTC
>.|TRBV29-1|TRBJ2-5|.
CSVDSPTRYF
TGCAGCGTAGACAGTCCGACCCGGTACTTC
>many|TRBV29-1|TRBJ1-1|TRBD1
CSGGQGYTEAFF
TGCAGCGGGGGACAGGGATACACTGAAGCTTTCTTT
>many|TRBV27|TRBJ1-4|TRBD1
CASSLGTGVNEKLFF
TGTGCCAGCAGCTTAGGGACAGGGGTGAATGAAAAACTGTTTTTT
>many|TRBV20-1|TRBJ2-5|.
CSATREETQYF
TGCAGTGCTACCCGGGAAGAGACCCAGTACTTC
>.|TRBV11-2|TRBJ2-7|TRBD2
CASSERLAGFAYEQYF
TGTGCCAGCAGCGAACGACTAGCGGGATTCGCCTACGAGCAGTACTTC
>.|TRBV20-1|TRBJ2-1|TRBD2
CSAMGTSVTNEQFF
TGCAGTGCCATGGGGACTAGCGTCACGAATGAGCAGTTCTTC
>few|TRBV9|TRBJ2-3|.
CASSSRTDSSTDTQYF
TGTGCCAGCAGCTCCCGGACAGATTCTAGCACAGATACGCAGTATTTT